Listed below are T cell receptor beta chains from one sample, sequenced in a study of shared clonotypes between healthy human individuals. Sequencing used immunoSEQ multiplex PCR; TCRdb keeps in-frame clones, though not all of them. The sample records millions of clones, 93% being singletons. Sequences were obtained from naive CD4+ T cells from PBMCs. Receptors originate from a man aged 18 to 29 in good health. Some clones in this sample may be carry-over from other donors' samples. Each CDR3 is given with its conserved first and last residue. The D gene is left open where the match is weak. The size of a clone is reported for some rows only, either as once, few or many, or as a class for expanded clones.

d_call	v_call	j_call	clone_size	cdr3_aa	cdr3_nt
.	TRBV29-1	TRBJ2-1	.	CSVEMPEQFF	TGCAGCGTTGAAATGCCTGAGCAGTTCTTC
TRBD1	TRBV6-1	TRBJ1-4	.	CASRTGSTNEKLFF	TGTGCCAGCAGGACAGGGTCAACTAATGAAAAACTGTTTTTT
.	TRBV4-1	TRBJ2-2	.	CASSQGPGPRTGELFF	TGCGCCAGCAGCCAGGGTCCGGGACCCCGCACCGGGGAGCTGTTTTTT
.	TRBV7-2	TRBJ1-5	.	CASSLAGSNQPQHF	TGTGCCAGCAGCTTAGCGGGTAGCAATCAGCCCCAGCATTTT
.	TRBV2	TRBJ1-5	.	CASSEGGASNQPQHF	TGTGCCAGCAGTGAAGGGGGAGCTAGCAATCAGCCCCAGCATTTT
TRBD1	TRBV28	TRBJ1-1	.	CASRTGSMNTEAFF	TGTGCCAGCCGGACAGGTTCCATGAACACTGAAGCTTTCTTT
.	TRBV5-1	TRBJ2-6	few	CASSLVAGANVLTF	TGCGCCAGCAGCTTGGTAGCTGGGGCCAACGTCCTGACTTTC
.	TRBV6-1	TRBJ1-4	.	CASSARRERTEKLFF	TGTGCCAGCAGTGCACGTAGGGAGAGGACTGAAAAACTGTTTTTT
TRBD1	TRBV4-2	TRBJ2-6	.	CASSQDWRGAWGQGLPGANVLTF	TGTGCCAGCAGCCAAGATTGGCGGGGGGCCTGGGGACAGGGGTTACCTGGGGCCAACGTCCTGACTTTC
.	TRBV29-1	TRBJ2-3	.	CSVEGTQYF	TGCAGCGTTGAGGGTACGCAGTATTTT
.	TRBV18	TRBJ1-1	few	CASSPRPEGPRNTEAFF	TGTGCCAGCTCACCACGTCCCGAGGGGCCCAGGAACACTGAAGCTTTCTTT
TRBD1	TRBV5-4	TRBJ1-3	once	CASSPRDRSSGNTIYF	TGTGCCAGCAGCCCTCGGGACAGAAGCTCTGGAAACACCATATATTTT
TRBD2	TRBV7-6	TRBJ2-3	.	CASSSGLGNTDTQYF	TGTGCCAGCAGCTCGGGACTAGGGAACACAGATACGCAGTATTTT
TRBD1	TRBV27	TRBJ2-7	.	CASSRDRPYEQYF	TGTGCCAGCAGTCGGGACAGACCCTACGAGCAGTACTTC
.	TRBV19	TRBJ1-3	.	CASSPDSSGNTIYF	TGTGCCAGTAGTCCGGACAGCTCTGGAAACACCATATATTTT
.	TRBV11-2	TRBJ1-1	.	CASSFISTEAFF	TGTGCCAGCAGCTTCATTTCCACTGAAGCTTTCTTT
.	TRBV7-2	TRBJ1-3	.	CASSSQDWRAGNTIYF	TGTGCCAGCAGCTCACAGGACTGGAGGGCTGGAAACACCATATATTTT
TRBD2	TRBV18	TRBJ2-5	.	CASSPPHQGGIVETQYF	TGTGCCAGCTCACCACCCCACCAGGGAGGGATTGTAGAGACCCAGTACTTC
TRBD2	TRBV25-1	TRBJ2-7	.	CASSALAGKPSTYEQYF	TGTGCCAGCAGTGCACTAGCGGGAAAGCCTTCTACCTACGAGCAGTACTTC
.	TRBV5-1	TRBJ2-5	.	CASSATIQETQYF	TGCGCCAGCAGCGCGACGATCCAAGAGACCCAGTACTTC
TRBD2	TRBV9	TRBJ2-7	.	CASTRGGATYEQYF	TGTGCCAGCACCCGCGGGGGTGCAACCTACGAGCAGTACTTC
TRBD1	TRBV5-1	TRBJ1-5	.	CASRPTGDTGNQPQHF	TGCGCCAGCAGACCTACAGGGGATACGGGCAATCAGCCCCAGCATTTT
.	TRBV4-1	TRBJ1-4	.	CASSQDPGGTGEKLFF	TGCGCCAGCAGCCAAGATCCGGGTGGGACGGGAGAAAAACTGTTTTTT
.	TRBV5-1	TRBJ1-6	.	CASSQGLANSPLHF	TGCGCCAGCAGCCAGGGACTGGCTAATTCACCCCTCCACTTT
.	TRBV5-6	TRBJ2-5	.	CASSLFDRVQETQYF	TGTGCCAGCAGCTTGTTTGACAGAGTCCAAGAGACCCAGTACTTC
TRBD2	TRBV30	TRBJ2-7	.	CAWSVRGLWRESREQYF	TGTGCCTGGAGTGTACGGGGACTCTGGCGGGAGTCGAGGGAGCAGTACTTC
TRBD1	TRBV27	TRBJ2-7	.	CASSSGQGYRQYF	TGTGCCAGCAGTTCGGGACAGGGGTATAGGCAGTACTTC
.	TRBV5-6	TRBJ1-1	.	CASSLPGNGKRTEAFF	TGTGCCAGCAGCTTGCCAGGGAATGGAAAGAGGACTGAAGCTTTCTTT
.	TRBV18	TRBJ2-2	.	CASSSPSDRNTGELFF	TGTGCCAGCTCATCGCCCTCGGACAGGAACACCGGGGAGCTGTTTTTT
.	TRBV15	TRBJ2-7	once	CATSRGGSSYEQYF	TGTGCCACCAGCAGAGGGGGTAGCTCCTACGAGCAGTACTTC
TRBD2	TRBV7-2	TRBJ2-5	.	CASSSVAGSGETQYF	TGTGCCAGCAGCTCCGTAGCGGGGAGTGGCGAGACCCAGTACTTC
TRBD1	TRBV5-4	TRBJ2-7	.	CASSFQGAAEQYF	TGTGCCAGCAGCTTCCAGGGGGCAGCCGAGCAGTACTTC
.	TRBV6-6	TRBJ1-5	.	CASSTPTQPQHF	TGTGCCAGCAGTACGCCGACCCAGCCCCAGCATTTT
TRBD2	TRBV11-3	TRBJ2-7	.	CASSPGGSYEQYF	TGTGCCAGCAGCCCCGGGGGGTCCTACGAGCAGTACTTC
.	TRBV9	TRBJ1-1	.	CASSDSVPGGNTEAFF	TGTGCCAGCAGCGATAGCGTCCCGGGGGGAAACACTGAAGCTTTCTTT
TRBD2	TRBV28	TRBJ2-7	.	CASGGTSGTRYEQYF	TGTGCCAGCGGGGGGACTAGCGGGACCCGCTACGAGCAGTACTTC
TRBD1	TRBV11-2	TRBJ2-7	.	CASSPLRAGGKKYYEQYF	TGTGCCAGCAGCCCACTGAGGGCAGGGGGCAAGAAATACTACGAGCAGTACTTC
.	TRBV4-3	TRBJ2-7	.	CASSPSSGTLRDHEQYF	TGCGCCAGCAGCCCCTCGTCCGGGACGCTTAGAGACCACGAGCAGTACTTC